Below, one T cell receptor (beta chain) is given with its context. The antigen remains unidentified. This sample was included in a study of T cells expressing NK-cell markers. Study-level background: CD3+CD56+NKG2C+, CD3+CD56+NKG2C- and CD3+CD56-NKG2C+ T cells, once sorted, supplied the TCR beta repertoires.

General observations from the study: Certain NKG2C+ T cell clones were expanded, and their HCMV specificity remained unclear.

The CDR3 is 17 residues long. CDR1 is SGHNT, CDR2 YYREEE, per germline (reference sequence). Following a re-call of the 5' RACE reads, TCRdb has one entry per CDR3 protein and lacks DNA. The sample is made up of around 380,000 distinct CDR3 sequences, and the top ten hold roughly a tenth of it. The sequenced sample consisted of blood T cells: a sorted CD56 or NKG2C T cell subset, CD4+ or CD8+ T cells, or bulk PBMC T cells (not recorded which). The J gene is TRBJ2-1, the V gene TRBV5-4; TCRdb lists TRBD1, though no DNA is available to test this call. This TCR was recovered from a woman in her fifties or sixties in good health. CDR3: CASRPGGVGGSYNEQFF.